This T cell receptor (beta chain) was recorded in a study of T-cell reconstitution after alpha-beta-depleted transplantation in children. V was pared by 0 bases and J by 9 bases, with 7 bases of the junction left unmatched. The germline CDR1 and CDR2 sequences are MGHRA and YSYEKL. This CDR3 spans 17 amino acids. This sample's TCRbeta library carried unique molecular identifier barcodes. From the PCR reads, TCRdb called clonotypes with MiXCR, one entry per CDR3 protein. The sample lists 700,000 or so distinct CDR3 sequences, around 13% occurring once. Findings of the study overall: Some patients owed their high day-60 TCRbeta diversity to surviving recipient T cells and thymic progenitors.

This clonotype was picked up many times. Its antigen is undetermined. The receptor was derived from a girl aged 2 to 9 with congenital amegakaryocytic thrombocytopenia, due to receive a stem cell transplant. The sample here was PBMCs, taken before TCRalphabeta/CD19-depleted stem cell transplant. J is TRBJ2-1 and V is TRBV4-1; 14 nucleotides agree with TRBD2. The CDR3 here is CASSQEGLAGGRGEQFF. The CDR3 coding sequence is TGCGCCAGCAGCCAAGAAGGACTAGCGGGAGGTCGAGGTGAGCAGTTCTTC.